A selection of T cell receptor beta chains follows, all from one sample in a study of response to subunit inactivated influenza vaccine. TCRdb itself ran the RT-PCR reads through MiXCR, one entry per CDR3 protein. The sample includes about half a million distinct CDR3 sequences, about 25% seen only once; the top ten take around 1.8%. Sequences were derived from CD4+ T cells sorted from PBMCs, sampled about 5 days after vaccination. Source of these receptors: a man in his forties or fifties who received an inactivated influenza vaccine. Both conserved end residues are part of each CDR3. Fields, in order: CDR3 protein, CDR3 DNA, J gene, V gene, clone size, D gene. D genes are given only for firm matches. Clone sizes are given selectively: once, few, many, or a class where the clone is expanded.

CASSYSTQRDFYEQYF	TGTGCCAGCAGTTACTCGACCCAGCGGGATTTCTACGAGCAGTACTTC	TRBJ2-7	TRBV6-5	NA	TRBD2
CAISDRGSYNEQFF	TGTGCCATCAGTGACAGGGGCTCCTACAATGAGCAGTTCTTC	TRBJ2-1	TRBV10-3	NA	NA
CASSQEILTVGETQYF	TGTGCCAGCAGCCAAGAGATCTTGACAGTGGGCGAGACCCAGTACTTC	TRBJ2-5	TRBV3-1	few	NA
CATSRPGQGGRETQYF	TGTGCCACCAGCAGACCGGGACAGGGGGGTAGAGAGACCCAGTACTTC	TRBJ2-5	TRBV15	NA	TRBD1
CASTPHATGETQYF	TGTGCCAGCACTCCCCACGCGACAGGAGAGACCCAGTACTTC	TRBJ2-5	TRBV28	NA	NA
CASSLDSSGSSYEQYF	TGTGCCAGCAGCCTTGATTCTAGCGGGAGCTCCTACGAGCAGTACTTC	TRBJ2-7	TRBV7-2	NA	TRBD2
CAWSVGVGETQYF	TGTGCCTGGAGTGTCGGAGTAGGAGAGACCCAGTACTTC	TRBJ2-5	TRBV30	few	NA
CASRPDAGFGELFF	TGTGCCAGCAGACCGGACGCGGGATTCGGGGAGCTGTTTTTT	TRBJ2-2	TRBV12-3/TRBV12-4	NA	NA
CASSNPDRGPSYEQYF	TGTGCCAGCAGCAATCCCGACAGGGGACCCTCCTACGAGCAGTACTTC	TRBJ2-7	TRBV7-9	few	TRBD1
CSAFSRGTSDEQYF	TGCAGTGCTTTCTCCCGTGGGACTAGCGATGAGCAGTACTTC	TRBJ2-7	TRBV20-1	few	TRBD2
CASSSSGRGLYEQYF	TGCGCCAGCAGCTCCTCCGGTAGAGGGCTGTACGAGCAGTACTTC	TRBJ2-7	TRBV5-1	NA	NA
CATAGGEVQYF	TGTGCCACCGCCGGGGGGGAAGTGCAGTACTTC	TRBJ2-7	TRBV10-3	few	TRBD2
CATRDREFNYGYTF	TGTGCCACTCGCGACAGGGAATTTAACTATGGCTACACCTTC	TRBJ1-2	TRBV24-1	few	TRBD1
CASRAGTYNEQFF	TGTGCCAGCAGAGCCGGGACTTACAATGAGCAGTTCTTC	TRBJ2-1	TRBV2	few	NA
CASSRQDRTQAFF	TGCGCCAGCAGCCGGCAGGACAGGACCCAAGCTTTCTTT	TRBJ1-1	TRBV5-1	few	TRBD1
CSVEVGGTFEAFF	TGCAGCGTTGAAGTGGGGGGAACTTTTGAAGCTTTCTTT	TRBJ1-1	TRBV29-1	NA	NA
CAINGQGKGYEQYF	TGTGCCATCAATGGACAGGGGAAGGGCTACGAGCAGTACTTC	TRBJ2-7	TRBV10-3	NA	TRBD1
CASSLRVAENEQFF	TGTGCCAGCAGCTTAAGGGTGGCGGAAAATGAGCAGTTCTTC	TRBJ2-1	TRBV7-9	few	NA
CASSLSWDRQETQYF	TGTGCCAGCAGTTTATCTTGGGACAGGCAAGAGACCCAGTACTTC	TRBJ2-5	TRBV27	NA	TRBD1
CASSLDTSTGNTIYF	TGCGCCAGCAGCCTGGACACCTCTACTGGAAACACCATATATTTT	TRBJ1-3	TRBV5-1	few	NA
CASSGGFMNTEAFF	TGCGCCAGCAGTGGCGGATTCATGAACACTGAAGCTTTCTTT	TRBJ1-1	TRBV5-1	NA	NA
CAISRGTGDEQYF	TGTGCCATCAGTCGCGGGACAGGGGATGAGCAGTACTTC	TRBJ2-7	TRBV10-3	few	TRBD1
CASSYSHSNQPQHF	TGTGCCAGCAGTTACTCTCATAGCAATCAGCCCCAGCATTTT	TRBJ1-5	TRBV6-2/TRBV6-3	NA	NA
CASSGRAETQYF	TGTGCCAGCAGTGGTCGGGCGGAGACCCAGTACTTC	TRBJ2-5	TRBV12-3/TRBV12-4	NA	NA
CASSPEASSYNEQFF	TGTGCCAGCAGTCCCGAGGCAAGCTCCTACAATGAGCAGTTCTTC	TRBJ2-1	TRBV12-3/TRBV12-4	NA	NA
CASSMDRGTYEQYF	TGTGCCAGCAGCATGGACAGGGGAACCTACGAGCAGTACTTC	TRBJ2-7	TRBV6-2/TRBV6-3	NA	TRBD1
CASSPGQGATAYEQYF	TGTGCCAGCAGCCCTGGACAGGGGGCAACAGCCTACGAGCAGTACTTC	TRBJ2-7	TRBV27	NA	TRBD1
CASSLGTNLWEKLFF	TGTGCCAGCAGCCTGGGGACAAACCTCTGGGAAAAACTGTTTTTT	TRBJ1-4	TRBV7-9	few	NA
CASGPSGTTYNEQFF	TGCGCCAGCGGCCCTAGCGGGACCACCTACAATGAGCAGTTCTTC	TRBJ2-1	TRBV5-1	NA	TRBD2
CASSLARDYEQYF	TGCGCCAGCAGCTTGGCTCGGGACTACGAGCAGTACTTC	TRBJ2-7	TRBV5-1	many	NA
CASNPDRTDTQYF	TGTGCCAGCAATCCGGACCGCACAGATACGCAGTATTTT	TRBJ2-3	TRBV2	few	NA
CAFSFNLGGPVGTEAFF	TGTGCCTTCAGTTTCAATCTCGGGGGGCCGGTGGGCACTGAAGCTTTCTTT	TRBJ1-1	TRBV2	few	NA
CAGRTRGRGTEAFF	TGTGCCGGAAGAACCAGGGGGCGAGGCACTGAAGCTTTCTTT	TRBJ1-1	TRBV6-2/TRBV6-3	few	TRBD1
CASSRGQGWGGISSYNEQFF	TGTGCCAGCAGTCGTGGACAGGGATGGGGGGGTATTAGCTCCTACAATGAGCAGTTCTTC	TRBJ2-1	TRBV25-1	NA	NA
CASSLRDLGSGANVLTF	TGTGCCAGCAGCTTAAGGGACTTAGGCTCTGGGGCCAACGTCCTGACTTTC	TRBJ2-6	TRBV7-8	NA	NA
CASSRSDEQFF	TGTGCCAGCAGCCGTAGTGATGAGCAGTTCTTC	TRBJ2-1	TRBV7-2	few	NA
CASSVSGANTGELFF	TGTGCCAGCAGCGTTAGCGGGGCGAACACCGGGGAGCTGTTTTTT	TRBJ2-2	TRBV7-6	few	TRBD2
CASSLGLAGVADTQYF	TGCGCCAGCAGCTTGGGACTAGCGGGAGTCGCAGATACGCAGTATTTT	TRBJ2-3	TRBV5-1	NA	TRBD2
CASSHEMTANTEAFF	TGTGCCAGCAGCCATGAAATGACGGCAAACACTGAAGCTTTCTTT	TRBJ1-1	TRBV3-1	few	NA
CASSLASSGKRGEQFF	TGTGCCAGCAGCTTAGCGTCTAGCGGGAAGCGGGGTGAGCAGTTCTTC	TRBJ2-1	TRBV7-8	NA	TRBD2
CASSLASGLNLTEAFF	TGCGCCAGCAGCTTGGCTAGCGGGCTAAACCTCACTGAAGCTTTCTTT	TRBJ1-1	TRBV5-1	NA	NA
CASRQGPFGEQYF	TGCGCCAGCAGGCAGGGACCCTTCGGCGAGCAGTACTTC	TRBJ2-7	TRBV5-1	few	NA
CASSRGQGNEKLFF	TGTGCCAGCAGCCGGGGACAGGGGAATGAAAAACTGTTTTTT	TRBJ1-4	TRBV7-9	few	TRBD1
CAISDPGYNSPLHF	TGTGCCATCAGTGATCCGGGCTACAATTCACCCCTCCACTTT	TRBJ1-6	TRBV10-3	NA	NA
CSASLVTNTEAFF	TGCAGTGCTAGTTTAGTCACGAACACTGAAGCTTTCTTT	TRBJ1-1	TRBV20-1	NA	NA
CSVGDRGRPAFF	TGCAGCGTTGGGGACAGGGGGCGCCCAGCTTTCTTT	TRBJ1-1	TRBV29-1	few	TRBD1
CASSLALLGTVNTEAFF	TGTGCCAGCAGCTTAGCCTTACTGGGGACAGTGAACACTGAAGCTTTCTTT	TRBJ1-1	TRBV7-2	few	TRBD1
CASSLGWTTTRSTDTQYF	TGCGCCAGCAGCTTGGGCTGGACTACCACTCGGAGCACAGATACGCAGTATTTT	TRBJ2-3	TRBV5-1	NA	NA
CAISERLTDTQYF	TGTGCCATCAGTGAACGGCTTACAGATACGCAGTATTTT	TRBJ2-3	TRBV10-3	NA	NA
CASSLEGQGAAKNIQYF	TGTGCCAGCAGCCTCGAAGGCCAGGGGGCGGCCAAAAACATTCAGTACTTC	TRBJ2-4	TRBV7-2	few	TRBD1
CASSRTFPEAFF	TGTGCCAGCAGCCGCACTTTCCCCGAAGCTTTCTTT	TRBJ1-1	TRBV7-9	NA	NA
CASSPGLASNNEQFF	TGTGCCAGTAGTCCGGGACTAGCCAGTAACAATGAGCAGTTCTTC	TRBJ2-1	TRBV19	few	TRBD2
CASSPTARLYGYTF	TGTGCCAGCAGCCCGACCGCCCGGTTGTATGGCTACACCTTC	TRBJ1-2	TRBV6-1	NA	NA
CASSYTIMAVSIYGYTF	TGTGCCAGCAGTTACACCATTATGGCAGTGTCTATCTATGGCTACACCTTC	TRBJ1-2	TRBV6-5	NA	NA
CASMAFGQVQETQYF	TGTGCCAGCATGGCATTTGGCCAGGTACAAGAGACCCAGTACTTC	TRBJ2-5	TRBV12-3/TRBV12-4	NA	NA